This is a list of T cell receptor beta chains from one sample in a study of metastatic and nonmetastatic thyroid tumors. TCRdb used MiXCR to call clones anew from the PCR reads. The repertoire has 20,000 to 25,000 clones, around 15% of them found once; the top ten carry approximately 35%. The specimen sequenced was blood. The receptors were sampled from a female donor with papillary thyroid cancer or a benign thyroid nodule (not recorded which). Some clones in this sample may be carry-over from other donors' samples. The conserved cysteine and the conserved F or W are not part of the CDR3 here. The D gene is left open where the match is weak. Rows may omit the clone size; those that give it use once, few, many or a size class.

V	J	D	size	CDR3
TRBV28	TRBJ2-1	-	-	ASSPEGPSGGQGVYQF
TRBV28	TRBJ2-3	TRBD2	few	ASSFVSGRSDTQY
TRBV12-5	TRBJ2-3	TRBD2	many	ASGLSASGRVPHTDTQY
TRBV7-2	TRBJ2-7	TRBD1	-	GSSLVWTGRYEQY
TRBV11-2	TRBJ2-7	TRBD2	medium-sized	ASSQGTSSAEQY
TRBV18	TRBJ2-2	-	many	ASSPARGYGGELF
TRBV2	TRBJ2-3	TRBD2	few	ASSSSGRQNTQY
TRBV20-1	TRBJ2-1	TRBD1	many	SARDQTGRREQF
TRBV12-3/TRBV12-4	TRBJ1-2	-	-	ASSQRQEPPYGYT
TRBV9	TRBJ1-3	-	many	ASSVGVGYGNTIY